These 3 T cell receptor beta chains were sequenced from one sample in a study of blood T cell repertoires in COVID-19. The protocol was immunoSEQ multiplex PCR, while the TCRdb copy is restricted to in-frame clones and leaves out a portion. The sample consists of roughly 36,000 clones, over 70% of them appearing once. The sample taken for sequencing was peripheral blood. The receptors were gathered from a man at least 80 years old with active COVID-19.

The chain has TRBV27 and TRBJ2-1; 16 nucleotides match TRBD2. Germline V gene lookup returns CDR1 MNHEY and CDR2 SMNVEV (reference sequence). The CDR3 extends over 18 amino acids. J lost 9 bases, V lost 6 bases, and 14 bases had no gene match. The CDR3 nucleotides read TGTGCCAGCAGCCGACTGGGACTAGCGGGAGGGGAGTTTGGTGAGCAGTTCTTC. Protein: CASSRLGLAGGEFGEQFF.

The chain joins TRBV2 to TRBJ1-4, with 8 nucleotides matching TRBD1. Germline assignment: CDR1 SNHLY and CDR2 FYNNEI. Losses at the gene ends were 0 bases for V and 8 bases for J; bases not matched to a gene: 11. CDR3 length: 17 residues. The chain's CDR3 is CASSEALRSRTGEKLFF. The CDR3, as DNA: TGTGCCAGCAGTGAAGCGCTTCGTTCCAGGACAGGGGAAAAACTGTTTTTT.

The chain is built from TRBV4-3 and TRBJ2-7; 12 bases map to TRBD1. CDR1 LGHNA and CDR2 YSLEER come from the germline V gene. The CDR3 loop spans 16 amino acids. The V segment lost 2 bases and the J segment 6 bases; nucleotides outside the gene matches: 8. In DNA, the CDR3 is TGCGCCAGCAGCCAAACCCCGGGACAGGGGGCTTCCGAGCAGTACTTC. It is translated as CASSQTPGQGASEQYF.